This T cell receptor (beta chain) was sequenced during a study of blood T cells in healthy people across ages. The study, taken as a whole, reports: Higher diversity and more naive CD4+ cells were features of long-lived donors, compared to aged donors. Older age went with lower TCR beta diversity per million T cells, in a roughly linear way.

The CDR3 length is 13 residues. Germline V gene data show CDR1 as MNHEY and CDR2 as SMNVEV (reference sequence). With V trimmed by 5 bases and J by 8 bases, 6 bases remained unmatched. Alongside a J-beta primer mix, a sample-barcoded 5' primer served in a second PCR lasting about 7 to 12 cycles. Each CDR3 protein is one row after TCRdb ran MiXCR on the 5' RACE reads. The sample has more than 550,000 distinct CDR3 sequences; about 20% are singletons. In its sample, this clonotype was seen many times. Antigen specificity is unknown. Sequenced material: blood. The genes are TRBV27 and TRBJ2-4; 7 nucleotides line up with TRBD1. This TCR derives from a man between 65 and 79 years old in good health. The CDR3 nucleotides are TGTGCCAGCAGTCGACAGGGTGTGGACATTCAGTACTTC. Its protein product is CASSRQGVDIQYF.